This TCR beta chain was recovered during a study of CD8 T cells in Susac syndrome (dated 2019 in TCRdb). A note on the overall study: Whether CD8+ T cell activation and differentiation in Susac syndrome was antigen driven was tested using repertoire sequencing. The study compared CD8+ T cell repertoire clonality among over 9 healthy donors, around 14 Susac syndrome patients and fewer than 19 multiple sclerosis patients.

Peripheral blood CD8+ and CD4+ T cells from healthy donors, Susac syndrome patients and multiple sclerosis patients were profiled by high-throughput TCR beta sequencing. The multiple sclerosis controls were treatment-naive patients who had stable or active relapsing-remitting disease and met the revised McDonald criteria. CD8+ TEMRA cells were enriched by FACS, while bulk CD8+ and CD4+ T cells were purified by magnetic negative isolation. Blood was collected in EDTA tubes and processed within 24 hours, with PBMCs isolated through density gradient centrifugation. PBMCs intended for TCR sequencing were cryopreserved in liquid nitrogen and thawed later in a water bath at 37 degrees C. The sorted or isolated CD4+, CD8+ and CD8+ TEMRA cells had a purity of 90% or higher. The cysteine opens and the phenylalanine closes a CDR3 of 14 amino acids. Of all the DNA, just the CDR3 is kept, 42 bases in frame from base 1. V and J lose 2 bases and 3 bases, and a span of 8 bases separates them. Reading the germline V gene gives CDR1 MNHEY and CDR2 SVGAGI.

Overall results and qualifications from the work: The number of individuals in the TCR sequencing and HLA analysis was recognized as being relatively small.

Turning to this clonotype: No antigen is known for it. No base qualities exist here, and no much larger clone lies one base off it.

RNA was extracted using the RNeasy kit, and about 0.45 to 1 ug of the RNA was reverse transcribed with random hexamers. The immunoSEQ multiplex PCR assay, which covers 54 Vbeta and 13 Jbeta segments, was used to amplify TCR beta CDR3 regions. To correct PCR amplification bias, a synthetic template baseline was used for both primer optimization and computational correction. For the original study's pipeline: Reads were assigned to V, D and J genes according to IMGT and analyzed in immunoSEQ Analyzer, with only productive sequences retained. Clonality was computed as one minus Shannon entropy normalized by log2 of the number of productive unique sequences. For each patient and control, public and private clones were evaluated among the 100 most prevalent clones. Clones were defined as Susac-specific if absent from the healthy and MS cohorts, from 1052 published viral clones and from other ImmuneACCESS disease sequences. The public reads were quality trimmed at Q25 with fastp and then assembled into clones with MiXCR by TCRdb, keeping productive beta chains. Rows merge per CDR3 protein into single entries with the most common DNA and genes. V and J calls and clone size were set by TCRdb, not the authors. The sample profile shows a few hundred thousand distinct CDR3 sequences; around 85% of them were found once. Of the sample, roughly 0.11% is held by the ten largest clones.

The sequence was obtained from a human donor with multiple sclerosis. Sequencing was done on a sample of CD8+ T cells from PBMCs. This receptor chain uses TRBV6-5 and TRBJ1-5; no D gene call is confident. The DNA sequence follows: TGTGCCAGCAGTTACGACGAGCACAATCAGCCCCAGCATTTT. This codes for CASSYDEHNQPQHF.